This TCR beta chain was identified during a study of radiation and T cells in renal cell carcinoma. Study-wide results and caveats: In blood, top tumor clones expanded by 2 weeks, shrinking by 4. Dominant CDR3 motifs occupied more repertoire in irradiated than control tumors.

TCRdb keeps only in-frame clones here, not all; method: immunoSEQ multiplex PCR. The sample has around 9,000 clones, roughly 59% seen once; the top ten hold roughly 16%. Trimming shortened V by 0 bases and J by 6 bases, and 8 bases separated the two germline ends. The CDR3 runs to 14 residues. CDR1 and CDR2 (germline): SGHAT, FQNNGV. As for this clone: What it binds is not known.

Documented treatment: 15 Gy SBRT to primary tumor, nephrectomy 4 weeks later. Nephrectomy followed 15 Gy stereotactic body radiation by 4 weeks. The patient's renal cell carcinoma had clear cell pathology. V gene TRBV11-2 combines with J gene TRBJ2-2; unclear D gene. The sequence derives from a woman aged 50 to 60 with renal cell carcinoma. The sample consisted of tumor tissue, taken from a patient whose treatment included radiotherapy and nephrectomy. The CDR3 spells CASSLDRLAGELFF. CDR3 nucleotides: TGTGCCAGCAGCTTAGATCGGTTGGCCGGGGAGCTGTTTTTT.